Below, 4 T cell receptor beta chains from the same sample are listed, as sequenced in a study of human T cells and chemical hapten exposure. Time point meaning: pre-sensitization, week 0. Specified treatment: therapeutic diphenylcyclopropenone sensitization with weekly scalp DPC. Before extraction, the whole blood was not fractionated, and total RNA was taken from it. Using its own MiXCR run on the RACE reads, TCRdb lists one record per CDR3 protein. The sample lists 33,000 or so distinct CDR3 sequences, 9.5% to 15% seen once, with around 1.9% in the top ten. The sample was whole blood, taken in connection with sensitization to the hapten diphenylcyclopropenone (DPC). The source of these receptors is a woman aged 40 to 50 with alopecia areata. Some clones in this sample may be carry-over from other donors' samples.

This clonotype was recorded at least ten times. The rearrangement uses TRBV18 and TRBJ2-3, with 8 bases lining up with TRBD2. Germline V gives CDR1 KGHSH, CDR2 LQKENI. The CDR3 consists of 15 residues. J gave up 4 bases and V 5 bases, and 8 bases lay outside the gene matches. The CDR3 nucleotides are TGTGCCAGCTCAACCAGCGGGAGCGTTGCAGATACGCAGTATTTT. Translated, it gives CASSTSGSVADTQYF.

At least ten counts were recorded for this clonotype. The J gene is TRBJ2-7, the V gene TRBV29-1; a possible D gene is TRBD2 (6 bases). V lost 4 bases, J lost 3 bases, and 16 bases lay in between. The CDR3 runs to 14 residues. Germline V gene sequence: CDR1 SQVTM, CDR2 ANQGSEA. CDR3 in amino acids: CSVGGGGSYYEQYF. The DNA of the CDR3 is TGCAGCGTTGGGGGAGGCGGCTCGTACTACGAGCAGTACTTC.

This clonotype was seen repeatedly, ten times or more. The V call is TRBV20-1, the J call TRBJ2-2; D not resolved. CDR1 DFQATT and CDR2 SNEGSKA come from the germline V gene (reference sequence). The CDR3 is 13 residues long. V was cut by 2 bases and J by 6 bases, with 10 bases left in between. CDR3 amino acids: CSARRVGSGELFF. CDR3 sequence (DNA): TGCAGTGCTAGACGAGTGGGGTCCGGGGAGCTGTTTTTT.

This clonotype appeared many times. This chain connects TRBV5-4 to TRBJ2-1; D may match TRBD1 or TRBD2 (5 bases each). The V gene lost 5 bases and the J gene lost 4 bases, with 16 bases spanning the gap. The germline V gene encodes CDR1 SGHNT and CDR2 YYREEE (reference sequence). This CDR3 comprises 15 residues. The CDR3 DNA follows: TGTGCCAGCAGTCCAATTGGGGACCGGTACAATGAGCAGTTCTTC. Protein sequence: CASSPIGDRYNEQFF.